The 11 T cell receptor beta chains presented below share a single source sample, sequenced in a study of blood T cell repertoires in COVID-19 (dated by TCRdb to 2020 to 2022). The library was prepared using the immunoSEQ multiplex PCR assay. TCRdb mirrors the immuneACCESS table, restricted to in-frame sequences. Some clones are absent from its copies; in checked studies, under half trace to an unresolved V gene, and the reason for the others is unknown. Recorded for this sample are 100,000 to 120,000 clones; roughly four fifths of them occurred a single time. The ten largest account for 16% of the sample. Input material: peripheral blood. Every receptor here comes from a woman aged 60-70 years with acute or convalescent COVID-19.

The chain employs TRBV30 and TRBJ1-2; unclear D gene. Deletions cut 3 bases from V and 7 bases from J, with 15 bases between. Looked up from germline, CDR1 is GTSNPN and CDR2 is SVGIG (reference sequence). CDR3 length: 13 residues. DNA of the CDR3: TGTGCCTGGAGCCGGAGGGAGGGCGGTGGCTACACCTTC. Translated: CAWSRREGGGYTF.

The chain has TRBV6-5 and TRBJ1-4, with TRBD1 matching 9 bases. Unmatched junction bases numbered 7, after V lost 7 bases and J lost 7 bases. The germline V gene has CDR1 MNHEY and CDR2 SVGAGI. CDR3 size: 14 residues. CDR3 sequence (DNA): TGTGCCAGCAAGACCGGGACAGGGACTGAAAAACTGTTTTTT. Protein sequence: CASKTGTGTEKLFF.

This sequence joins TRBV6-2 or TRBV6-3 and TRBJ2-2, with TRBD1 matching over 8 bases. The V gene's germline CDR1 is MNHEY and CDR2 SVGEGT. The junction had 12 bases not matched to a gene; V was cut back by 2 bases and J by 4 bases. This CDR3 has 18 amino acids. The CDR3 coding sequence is TGTGCCAGCAGTTACACTGGTCCGAGACAGGGGACCACCGGGGAGCTGTTTTTT. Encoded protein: CASSYTGPRQGTTGELFF.

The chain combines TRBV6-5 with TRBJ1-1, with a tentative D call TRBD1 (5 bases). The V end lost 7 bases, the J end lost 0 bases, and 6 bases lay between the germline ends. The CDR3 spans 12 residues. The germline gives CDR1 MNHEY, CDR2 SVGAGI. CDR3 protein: CASMTVNTEAFF. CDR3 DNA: TGTGCCAGCATGACAGTGAACACTGAAGCTTTCTTT.

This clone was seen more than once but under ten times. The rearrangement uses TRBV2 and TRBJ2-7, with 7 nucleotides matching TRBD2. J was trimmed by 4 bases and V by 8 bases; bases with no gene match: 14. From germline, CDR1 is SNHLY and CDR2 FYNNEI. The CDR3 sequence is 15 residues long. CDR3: CASGGPSGANYEQYF. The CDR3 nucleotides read TGTGCCAGCGGAGGGCCGAGCGGGGCCAATTACGAGCAGTACTTC.

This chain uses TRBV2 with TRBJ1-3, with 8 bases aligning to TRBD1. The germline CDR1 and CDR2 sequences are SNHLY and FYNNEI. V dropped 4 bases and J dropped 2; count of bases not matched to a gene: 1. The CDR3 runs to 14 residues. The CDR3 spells CASSGDRTGNTIYF. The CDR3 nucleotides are TGTGCCAGCAGTGGGGACAGGACTGGAAACACCATATATTTT.

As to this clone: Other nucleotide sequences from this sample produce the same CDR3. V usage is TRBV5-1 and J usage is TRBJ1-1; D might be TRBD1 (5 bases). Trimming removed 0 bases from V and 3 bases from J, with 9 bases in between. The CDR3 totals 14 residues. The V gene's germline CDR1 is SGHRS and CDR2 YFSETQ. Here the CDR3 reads CASSLAGGYTEAFF. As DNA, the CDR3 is TGCGCCAGCAGCTTGGCCGGGGGTTACACTGAAGCTTTCTTT.

The CDR3, as DNA: TGCGCCAGCAGCCCTGACAGGGGGATAAGGGTGAACACTGAAGCTTTCTTT. Translated, it gives CASSPDRGIRVNTEAFF. The J gene is TRBJ1-1, the V gene TRBV4-3; TRBD1 matches at 9 bases. V shed 4 bases, J shed 0 bases, and the junction held 9 bases outside the gene matches. Germline CDR1 is LGHNA and CDR2 is YSLEER. The CDR3 spans 17 residues.

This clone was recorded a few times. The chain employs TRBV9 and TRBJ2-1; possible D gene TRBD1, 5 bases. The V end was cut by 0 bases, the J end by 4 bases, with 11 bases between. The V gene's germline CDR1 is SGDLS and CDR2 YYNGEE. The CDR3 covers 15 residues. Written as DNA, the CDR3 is TGTGCCAGCAGCGTAGCCCCGGACAATTACAATGAGCAGTTCTTC. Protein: CASSVAPDNYNEQFF.

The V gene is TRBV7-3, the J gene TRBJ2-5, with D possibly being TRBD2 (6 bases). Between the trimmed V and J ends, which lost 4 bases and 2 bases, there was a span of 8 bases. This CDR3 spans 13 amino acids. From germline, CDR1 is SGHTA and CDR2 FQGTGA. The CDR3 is CASSWEVQETQYF. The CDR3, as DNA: TGTGCCAGCAGCTGGGAGGTTCAAGAGACCCAGTACTTC.

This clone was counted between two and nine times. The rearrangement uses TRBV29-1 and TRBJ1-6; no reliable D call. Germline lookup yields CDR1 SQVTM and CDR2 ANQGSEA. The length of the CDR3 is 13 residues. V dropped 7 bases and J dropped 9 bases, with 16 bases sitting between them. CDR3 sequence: CSALPTLGSPLHF. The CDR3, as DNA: TGCAGCGCCCTGCCGACATTGGGTTCACCCCTCCACTTT.